Below, one TCR beta chain is given with its context. The antigen remains unidentified. A far larger clone lies a single base away; this is likely a read error. Germline V gene data show CDR1 as MNHNY and CDR2 as SVGAGI (reference sequence). This CDR3 region has 13 residues. V dropped 8 bases and J dropped 6; count of bases not matched to a gene: 4. This library used roughly 0.4 ug RNA and molecular barcoded adaptors spanning alpha/delta and beta/gamma chains. TCRdb redid the calling of the reads with MiXCR, one entry per CDR3 protein. The repertoire has tens of thousands of distinct CDR3 sequences, roughly 15% of them found once; the top ten carry roughly 30%. This entry is derived from a study of read filtering for tumor transcriptome and immune sequencing. Study-level findings and limits: Approximately 79% of IR-seq clonotypes had a single read, yet these held about 3.6% of reads. IR-seq and RNA-seq agreed better without single-read clonotypes.

This clonotype was sampled from a donor aged 40 or over with multiple myeloma. V is TRBV6-6 and J is TRBJ2-1; 10 bases align to TRBD2. Sequenced: a population of CD138-negative cells sorted from bone marrow. The CDR3 reads CASASGGGNEQFF. In nucleotides, the CDR3 is TGTGCCAGCGCTAGCGGGGGCGGCAATGAGCAGTTCTTC.